These 26 T cell receptor beta chains share one sample of origin, sequenced in a study of monozygotic twins with inflammatory bowel disease. Reanalyzing the 5' RACE reads, TCRdb keeps one entry per CDR3 protein, without DNA. Its table lists approximately 400,000 distinct CDR3 sequences. The sequencing sample was made of blood. The receptor set was obtained from a human donor with ulcerative colitis or Crohn's disease, or a healthy co-twin of an affected twin (not recorded which).

V gene TRBV20-1 combines with J gene TRBJ2-5; TCRdb proposes TRBD1, but this gene call is untestable without DNA. The CDR3 runs to 13 residues. Germline lookup yields CDR1 DFQATT and CDR2 SNEGSKA (reference sequence). The CDR3 is CSASHWDRETQYF.

The V call is TRBV5-1, the J call TRBJ1-2; TCRdb returns TRBD1, unconfirmable since there is no DNA. The germline CDR1 and CDR2 sequences are SGHRS and YFSETQ. The CDR3 extends over 14 amino acids. CDR3 protein: CASSLGSGGSGYTF.

J is TRBJ2-7 and V is TRBV12-3 or TRBV12-4; TCRdb's D call of TRBD1 is untestable without DNA. This CDR3 is 14 amino acids long. The CDR3 sequence is CASRRTGSPYEQYF.

This chain links TRBV6-5 with TRBJ2-3; TCRdb outputs TRBD2, but without DNA this stays unchecked. From germline, CDR1 is MNHEY and CDR2 SVGAGI. The CDR3 loop spans 15 amino acids. The CDR3 loop reads CASSYRATSTDTQYF.

The chain recombines TRBV12-3 or TRBV12-4 with TRBJ1-5; TCRdb names TRBD1, which stays unverified in the absence of DNA. The CDR3 runs 14 residues. The CDR3 here is CASSPRQGPQPQHF.

V and J are TRBV7-2 and TRBJ1-6. CDR1 is SGHTA and CDR2 is FQGNSA in the germline V gene. This CDR3 has 17 amino acids. The CDR3 protein is CASSLQIGLTSDSPLHF.

The V and J genes are TRBV27 and TRBJ1-4. Germline values: CDR1 MNHEY, CDR2 SMNVEV (reference sequence). The CDR3 loop spans 12 amino acids. The CDR3 spells CASSPRMGKLFF.

The chain links TRBV7-2 to TRBJ1-5; the D call from TCRdb, TRBD1, cannot be confirmed without DNA. CDR3 size: 15 residues. CDR1 and CDR2 from the germline V gene are SGHTA and FQGNSA. CDR3 sequence: CASSPQGADNQPQHF.

CDR3 sequence reads: CSVEGPPRTDTQYF. The V call is TRBV29-1, the J call TRBJ2-3; with no DNA, the TCRdb D assignment of TRBD1 cannot be verified. The germline CDR1 and CDR2 sequences are SQVTM and ANQGSEA. The CDR3 runs 14 residues.

This chain links TRBV12-3 or TRBV12-4 with TRBJ1-1; TCRdb proposes TRBD1, but this gene call is untestable without DNA. The length of the CDR3 is 11 residues. This CDR3 is CAAKTSGVAFF.

The chain uses TRBV7-8 and TRBJ2-7; the TRBD2 assignment by TCRdb is unverifiable without DNA. The germline V gene has CDR1 SGHVS and CDR2 FQNEAQ. This CDR3 is built from 17 residues. The CDR3 reads CASSLVGSGGLSYEQYF.

The genes are TRBV11-2 and TRBJ2-3; no DNA is available, so the TRBD2 call from TCRdb remains unchecked. CDR1 is SGHAT, CDR2 FQNNGV, per germline. The CDR3 consists of 17 residues. CDR3: CASSLSGLAGRTDTQYF.

This chain joins TRBV7-6 and TRBJ1-1. CDR3 length: 13 residues. The germline gives CDR1 SGHVS, CDR2 FNYEAQ. CDR3 loop: CASSLGQITEAFF.

The V call is TRBV7-9, the J call TRBJ1-6; TCRdb indicates TRBD1, and absent DNA this call remains unverified. The CDR3 has 17 amino acids. Germline loops: CDR1 SEHNR, CDR2 FQNEAQ (reference sequence). The CDR3 loop is CASSFPGSAGGNSPLHF. The complete variable domain, with remaining parts taken from reference TRBV7-9 and TRBJ1-6, reads DTGVSQNPRHKITKRGQNVTFRCDPISEHNRLYWYRQTLGQGPEFLTYFQNEAQLEKSRLLSDRFSAERPKGSFSTLEIQRTEQGDSAMYLCASSFPGSAGGNSPLHFGNGTRLTVT.

This chain uses TRBV7-9 with TRBJ1-1; lacking DNA, the TRBD1 call made by TCRdb goes unchecked. There are 14 residues in the CDR3. CDR1 SEHNR and CDR2 FQNEAQ come from the germline V gene (reference sequence). The CDR3 sequence: CAGSWDNLNTEAFF.

The J gene is TRBJ2-5, the V gene TRBV7-8. Germline CDR1 reads SGHVS; CDR2 reads FQNEAQ. The CDR3 has 13 amino acids. CDR3 sequence reads: CASSSNSGETQYF.

The genes are TRBV24-1 and TRBJ1-3. The CDR3 runs 16 residues. Per the germline V gene, CDR1 is KGHDR and CDR2 is SFDVKD. The CDR3 loop is CATSRRTNHSGNTIYF.

This chain links TRBV25-1 with TRBJ1-6. The length of the CDR3 is 15 residues. Germline-derived CDR1 and CDR2 are MGHDK and SYGVNS. The CDR3 sequence: CASSDTAGKNSPLHF. Full variable domain (missing parts from reference TRBV25-1 and TRBJ1-6): EADIYQTPRYLVIGTGKKITLECSQTMGHDKMYWYQQDPGMELHLIHYSYGVNSTEKGDLSSESTVSRIRTEHFPLTLESARPSHTSQYLCASSDTAGKNSPLHFGNGTRLTVT.

The chain links TRBV9 to TRBJ2-1; TCRdb's D gene call, TRBD1, goes unchecked for lack of DNA. CDR1 and CDR2 (germline): SGDLS, YYNGEE. The CDR3 is 17 residues long. CDR3 loop: CASSVASGTGGFYELFF.

The rearrangement uses TRBV11-2 and TRBJ2-7; the D call of TRBD1 rests on TCRdb alone, since no DNA is present to check it. Germline CDR1 and CDR2: SGHAT and FQNNGV. The CDR3 contains 17 residues. This CDR3 reads CASSLGLTWGASYEQYF. Full variable domain (missing parts from reference TRBV11-2 and TRBJ2-7): EAGVAQSPRYKIIEKRQSVAFWCNPISGHATLYWYQQILGQGPKLLIQFQNNGVVDDSQLPKDRFSAERLKGVDSTLKIQPAKLEDSAVYLCASSLGLTWGASYEQYFGPGTRLTVT.

The chain is built from TRBV5-1 and TRBJ2-1. Germline V gene lookup returns CDR1 SGHRS and CDR2 YFSETQ. The CDR3 spans 14 residues. CDR3 sequence reads: CASSPTQFKGEQFF.

The chain combines TRBV5-1 with TRBJ2-7; TCRdb gives TRBD1 as the D gene, but with no DNA this cannot be confirmed. The germline V gene encodes CDR1 SGHRS and CDR2 YFSETQ. This CDR3 has 14 amino acids. The CDR3 protein is CASSLQVTSYEQYF. The entire variable domain, with the rest obtained from reference TRBV5-1 and TRBJ2-7, is as follows: KAGVTQTPRYLIKTRGQQVTLSCSPISGHRSVSWYQQTPGQGLQFLFEYFSETQRNKGNFPGRFSGRQFSNSRSEMNVSTLELGDSALYLCASSLQVTSYEQYFGPGTRLTVT.

The V call is TRBV27, the J call TRBJ2-3; without DNA, the TCRdb call of TRBD1 cannot be checked. This CDR3 has 16 residues. Germline V gives CDR1 MNHEY, CDR2 SMNVEV (reference sequence). The CDR3 here is CASSLRQGAFGDTQYF.

The chain recombines TRBV5-1 with TRBJ2-7; no DNA is available, so the TRBD1 call from TCRdb remains unchecked. The CDR3 totals 14 residues. Germline V gene sequence: CDR1 SGHRS, CDR2 YFSETQ. The CDR3 protein is CASSTRDTYYEQYF.

The chain joins TRBV24-1 to TRBJ2-1; TCRdb outputs TRBD1, but without DNA this stays unchecked. Germline V lookup: CDR1 KGHDR, CDR2 SFDVKD. The CDR3 is 17 amino acids. CDR3 amino acids: CATTLPPQGPEANEQFF.

The V call is TRBV20-1, the J call TRBJ1-1. Germline V gene sequence: CDR1 DFQATT, CDR2 SNEGSKA (reference sequence). This CDR3 has 13 residues. The CDR3 loop reads CSARVGIATEAFF.